This passage covers 13 T cell receptor beta chains from one sample sequenced in a study of CD8+ T cells in alopecia areata (dated by TCRdb to the late 2010s). The library was made by the immunoSEQ multiplex PCR assay. To provide template for TCR sequencing, every sample had RNA extracted and reverse transcribed into cDNA. Sourced from immuneACCESS, this table was stored by TCRdb with only in-frame sequences that have V and J called. A share of the clones is absent; for the studies checked, an unresolved V gene accounts for under half, and the remainder has no known explanation. For this sample the table gives some 200,000 clones, of which around 50% were detected only once. Over 12% of the sample rests with the top ten. Explained via the paper, the time point label denotes: baseline before oral tofacitinib. The specimen comprised CD4+ T cells sorted from blood, sampled at week 0. These receptors came from a human donor with alopecia areata.

Note on this clone: The germline gene is not matched at one end of the junction; a read error may be the cause. Other DNA sequences within the sample encode an identical CDR3. The chain recombines TRBV5-6 with TRBJ1-1; TRBD1 is a possible D gene (5 bases). CDR1 and CDR2 (germline): SGHDT, YYEEEE. The CDR3 spans 13 residues. In DNA, the CDR3 is TGTGCCAGCAGCTTGAGGGAGGACACAGAAGCTTTCTTT. Encoded protein: CASSLREDTEAFF. The full variable domain, rest sourced from reference TRBV5-6 and TRBJ1-1, is DAGVTQSPTHLIKTRGQQVTLRCSPKSGHDTVSWYQQALGQGPQFIFQYYEEEERQRGNFPDRFSGHQFPNYSSELNVNALLLGDSALYLCASSLREDTEAFFGQGTRLTVV.

This clone was observed a few times. The V call is TRBV6-6, the J call TRBJ2-5; no reliable D call. Per germline, CDR1 MNHNY and CDR2 SVGAGI (reference sequence). The CDR3 consists of 13 residues. Trimming took 6 bases from V and 1 from J, leaving 9 bases between them. The CDR3 nucleotides are TGTGCCAGCAGCTTACCCGCCCAAGAGACCCAGTACTTC. This sequence encodes CASSLPAQETQYF.

V usage is TRBV30 and J usage is TRBJ1-1; TRBD1 might be the D (5 bases). This CDR3 is 14 amino acids long. CDR1 and CDR2 from the germline V gene are GTSNPN and SVGIG (reference sequence). CDR3 DNA: TGTGCATTCCAGGGCCGGCATTTTAGCACTGAAGCTTTCTTT. This sequence encodes CAFQGRHFSTEAFF.

The chain has TRBV7-8 and TRBJ2-7, with D possibly being TRBD1 (6 bases). CDR1 is SGHVS, CDR2 FQNEAQ, per germline. This CDR3 has 12 residues. V gave up 8 bases and J gave up 4 bases, with 12 bases separating them. The CDR3 reads CASGKQGYEQYF. CDR3 nucleotides: TGTGCCAGCGGCAAACAGGGATACGAGCAGTACTTC.

This clone has just a few counts. This rearrangement joins TRBV6-6 to TRBJ2-5, with D perhaps matching TRBD1 (6 bases). Trimming cost V 2 bases and J 5 bases, with 6 bases left between them. This CDR3 spans 12 amino acids. Germline V gene data show CDR1 as MNHNY and CDR2 as SVGAGI (reference sequence). The CDR3 DNA is TGTGCCAGCAGTTACAGGGGGGAGACCCAGTACTTC. Translation: CASSYRGETQYF.

CDR3 sequence: CASSPAGTGNGYTF. CDR3 bases: TGCGCCAGCAGCCCCGCCGGGACAGGGAATGGCTACACCTTC. J is TRBJ1-2 and V is TRBV5-1; 9 nucleotides line up with TRBD1. The CDR3 has 14 residues. The germline V gene has CDR1 SGHRS and CDR2 YFSETQ. J gave up 6 bases and V 4 bases, and 7 bases lay outside the gene matches. The variable domain in full, completed from reference TRBV5-1 and TRBJ1-2, reads KAGVTQTPRYLIKTRGQQVTLSCSPISGHRSVSWYQQTPGQGLQFLFEYFSETQRNKGNFPGRFSGRQFSNSRSEMNVSTLELGDSALYLCASSPAGTGNGYTFGSGTRLTVV.

The rearrangement uses TRBV7-2 and TRBJ2-3; D might be TRBD2 (6 bases). Trimming shortened V by 1 base and J by 4 bases, and 9 bases separated the two germline ends. Germline loops: CDR1 SGHTA, CDR2 FQGNSA. The CDR3 totals 14 residues. The chain's CDR3 is CASSLGSSADTQYF. Here the CDR3 DNA reads TGTGCCAGCAGCTTAGGCTCTAGCGCAGATACGCAGTATTTT.

The CDR3 here is CASSFVPPQPMTQYF. As DNA, the CDR3 is TGTGCCAGCAGTTTTGTTCCTCCCCAGCCCATGACGCAGTATTTT. The V gene is TRBV28, the J gene TRBJ2-3; D not certain. Trimming removed 3 bases from V and 9 bases from J, with 19 bases in between. In germline, CDR1 is MDHEN, CDR2 SYDVKM. The CDR3 loop spans 15 amino acids.

CDR3 protein: CASSPRTGQETQYF. CDR3 in DNA: TGTGCCAGCAGCCCCCGGACAGGCCAAGAGACCCAGTACTTC. The chain uses TRBV11-2 and TRBJ2-5; 7 bases are a match to TRBD1. With 5 bases clipped from V and 1 base from J, the junction kept 4 bases outside the gene matches. The CDR3 runs to 14 residues. From germline, CDR1 is SGHAT and CDR2 FQNNGV.

Note on this clone: A much bigger clone sits one base away, suggesting this may be a read error. This sample also contains other DNA sequences that code for the same CDR3. The chain carries TRBV18 and TRBJ2-7; 10 positions agree with TRBD1. The CDR3 length is 15 residues. V trimming: 2 bases; J trimming: 1 base; junction bases outside the gene matches: 2. CDR1 is KGHSH and CDR2 is LQKENI in the germline V gene. In DNA, the CDR3 is TGTGCCAGCTCACCAGGACAGGGGGGATCCTACGAGCAGTACTTC. The encoded protein is CASSPGQGGSYEQYF.

There are a few counts of this clone. The chain joins TRBV7-9 to TRBJ2-7; D remains ambiguous. Between the trimmed V and J ends, which lost 3 bases and 2 bases, there was a span of 8 bases. The CDR3 contains 13 residues. The germline gives CDR1 SEHNR, CDR2 FQNEAQ (reference sequence). The CDR3 nucleotides are TGTGCCAGCAGCTTCGCGGATACCTACGAGCAGTACTTC. This translates into CASSFADTYEQYF. The variable domain in full, with the rest retrieved from reference TRBV7-9 and TRBJ2-7, is DTGVSQNPRHKITKRGQNVTFRCDPISEHNRLYWYRQTLGQGPEFLTYFQNEAQLEKSRLLSDRFSAERPKGSFSTLEIQRTEQGDSAMYLCASSFADTYEQYFGPGTRLTVT.

The J gene is TRBJ1-1, the V gene TRBV29-1; D uncertain. Germline V gives CDR1 SQVTM, CDR2 ANQGSEA. Trimming removed 8 bases at V and 5 bases at J, with 15 bases between. The CDR3 is 12 residues long. This CDR3 reads CSISSGRTEAFF. The CDR3 bases are TGCAGCATTTCTTCGGGGAGGACTGAAGCTTTCTTT.

The gene calls are TRBV27 and TRBJ2-7; 8 bases align to TRBD1. The germline CDR1 and CDR2 sequences are MNHEY and SMNVEV (reference sequence). The CDR3 is made up of 12 amino acids. The junction had 4 bases not matched to a gene; V was cut back by 6 bases and J by 6 bases. As DNA, the CDR3 is TGTGCCAGCAGGACAGGGGAAGGCGAGCAGTACTTC. As protein: CASRTGEGEQYF.